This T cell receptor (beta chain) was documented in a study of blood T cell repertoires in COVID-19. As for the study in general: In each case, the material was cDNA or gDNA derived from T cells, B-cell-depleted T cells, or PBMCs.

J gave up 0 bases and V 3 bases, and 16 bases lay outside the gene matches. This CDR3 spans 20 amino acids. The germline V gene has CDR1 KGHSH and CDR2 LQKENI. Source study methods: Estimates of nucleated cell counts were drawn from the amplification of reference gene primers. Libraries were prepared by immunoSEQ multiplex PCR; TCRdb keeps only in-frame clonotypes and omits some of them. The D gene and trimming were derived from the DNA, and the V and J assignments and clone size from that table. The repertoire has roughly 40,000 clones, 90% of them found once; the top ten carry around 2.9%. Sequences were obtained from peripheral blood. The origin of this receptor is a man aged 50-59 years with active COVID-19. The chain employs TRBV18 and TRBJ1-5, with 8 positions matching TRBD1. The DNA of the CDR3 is TGTGCCAGCTCACCCGGAGTAGCCGGACAGGGACTTTATAGCAATCAGCCCCAGCATTTT. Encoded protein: CASSPGVAGQGLYSNQPQHF.